This T cell receptor beta chain was obtained from a study of T cells in Graves' hyperthyroidism and ophthalmopathy. PBMCs were obtained from about 10 ml fresh peripheral blood. Overall study findings and caveats: Ophthalmopathy stood apart from stable hyperthyroidism in a 13 V-J model. Most thyroid clonotypes expanded above 0.001 appeared in blood too.

There are a few counts of this clonotype. Its antigen is unknown. CDR1 and CDR2 (germline): DFQATT, SNEGSKA (reference sequence). Trimming removed 6 bases at V and 0 bases at J, with 16 bases between. This CDR3 contains 15 residues. RNA transcripts gave rise to amplified TCR beta CDR3 regions. First-round RT-PCR targeting the TCR CDR3 was performed with the HTBI primer set. TCRdb re-called the multiplex PCR reads with MiXCR, one entry per CDR3 protein. The data show hundreds of thousands of distinct CDR3 sequences, with roughly 14% seen just once and 9.5% to 15% held by the top ten. The source of this sequence is a woman aged 50 to 60 with Graves' ophthalmopathy. The V call is TRBV20-1, the J call TRBJ2-3; D not resolved. The sample comprised blood. CDR3 residues: CSAERQASSTDTQYF. The DNA for the CDR3 is TGCAGTGCCGAGAGACAAGCCTCTAGCACAGATACGCAGTATTTT.